This T cell receptor (beta chain) was sequenced for a study of T cells of healthy individuals. Via MiXCR, TCRdb re-called the 5' RACE reads, giving one row per CDR3 protein. The table has approximately 52,000 distinct CDR3 sequences, roughly 14% seen once. Germline V gene sequence: CDR1 ENHRY, CDR2 SYGVKD. V lost 6 bases, J lost 5 bases, and 17 bases lay in between. This CDR3 spans 14 amino acids. This TCR derives from a human donor in good health. The chain uses TRBV10-3 and TRBJ2-7; no clear D gene. This chain's CDR3 is CAISEGKSKDEQYF. The CDR3 region has the DNA TGTGCCATCAGCGAAGGGAAGAGTAAGGACGAGCAGTACTTC.